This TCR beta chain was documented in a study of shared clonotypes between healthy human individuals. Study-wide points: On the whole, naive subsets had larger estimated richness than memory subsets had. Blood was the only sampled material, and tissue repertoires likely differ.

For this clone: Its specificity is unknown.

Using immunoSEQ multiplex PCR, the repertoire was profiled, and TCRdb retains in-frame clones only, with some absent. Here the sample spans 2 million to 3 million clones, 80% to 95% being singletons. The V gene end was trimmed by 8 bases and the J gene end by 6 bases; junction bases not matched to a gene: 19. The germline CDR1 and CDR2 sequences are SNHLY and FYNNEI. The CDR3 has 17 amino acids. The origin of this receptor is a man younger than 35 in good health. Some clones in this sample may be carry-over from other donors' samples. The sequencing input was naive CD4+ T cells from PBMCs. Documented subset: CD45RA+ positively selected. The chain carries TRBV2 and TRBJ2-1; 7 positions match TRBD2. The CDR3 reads CASLVGGAGIPTNEQFF. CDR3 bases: TGTGCCAGCCTGGTAGGTGGAGCGGGAATTCCAACCAATGAGCAGTTCTTC.